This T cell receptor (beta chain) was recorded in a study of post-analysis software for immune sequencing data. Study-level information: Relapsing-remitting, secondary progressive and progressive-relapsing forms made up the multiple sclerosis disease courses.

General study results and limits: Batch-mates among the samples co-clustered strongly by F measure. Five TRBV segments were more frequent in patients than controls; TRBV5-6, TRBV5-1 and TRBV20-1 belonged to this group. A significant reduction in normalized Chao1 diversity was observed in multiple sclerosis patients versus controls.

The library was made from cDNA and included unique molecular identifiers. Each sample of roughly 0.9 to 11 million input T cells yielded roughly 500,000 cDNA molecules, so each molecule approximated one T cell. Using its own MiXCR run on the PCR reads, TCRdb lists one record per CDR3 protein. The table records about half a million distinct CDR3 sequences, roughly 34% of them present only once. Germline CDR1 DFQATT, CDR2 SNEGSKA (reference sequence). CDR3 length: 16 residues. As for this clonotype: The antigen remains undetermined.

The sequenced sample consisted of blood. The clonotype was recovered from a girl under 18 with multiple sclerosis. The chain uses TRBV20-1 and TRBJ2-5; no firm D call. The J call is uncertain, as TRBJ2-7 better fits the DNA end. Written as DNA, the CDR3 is TGCAGTGCTAGAGGGCAGCCCAGCGTACCCTGGGACGAGCAGTACTTC. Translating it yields CSARGQPSVPWDEQYF.